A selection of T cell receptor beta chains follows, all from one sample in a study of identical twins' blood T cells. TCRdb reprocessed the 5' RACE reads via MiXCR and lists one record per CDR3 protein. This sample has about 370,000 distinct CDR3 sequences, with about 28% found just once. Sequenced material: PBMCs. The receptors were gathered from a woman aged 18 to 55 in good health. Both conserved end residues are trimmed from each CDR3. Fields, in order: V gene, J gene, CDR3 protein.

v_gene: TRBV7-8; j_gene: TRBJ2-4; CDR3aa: ASSFNPGTGGTKNIQY
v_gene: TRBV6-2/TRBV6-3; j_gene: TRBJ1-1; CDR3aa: ASSYTWGAEAF
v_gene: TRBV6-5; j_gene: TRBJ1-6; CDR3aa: ASNPTGGAPLH
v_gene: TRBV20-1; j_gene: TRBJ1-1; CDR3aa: SARDSGRGTEAF
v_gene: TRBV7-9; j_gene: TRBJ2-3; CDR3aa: VSTRERENADTQY
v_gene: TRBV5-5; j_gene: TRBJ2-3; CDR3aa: ASSLYQSGTDTQY
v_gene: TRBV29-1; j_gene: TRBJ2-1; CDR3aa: SVDGGGSSYNEQF
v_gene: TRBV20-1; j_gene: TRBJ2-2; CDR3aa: SARVHTGELF
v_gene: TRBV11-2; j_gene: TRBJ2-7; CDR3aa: ASSLVADRAYEQY
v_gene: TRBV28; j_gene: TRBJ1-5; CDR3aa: ASSQPDSSHYQPQH
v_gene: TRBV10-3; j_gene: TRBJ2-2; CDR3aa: AISESTGTGELF
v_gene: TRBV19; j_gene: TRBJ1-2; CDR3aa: ASSKVAGAYGYT
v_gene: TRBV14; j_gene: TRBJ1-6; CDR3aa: ASSWTGFDSPLH
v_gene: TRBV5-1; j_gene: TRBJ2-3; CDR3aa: ASSLEGGNTDTQY
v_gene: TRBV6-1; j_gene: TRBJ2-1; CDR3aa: ASSERQAGNEQF
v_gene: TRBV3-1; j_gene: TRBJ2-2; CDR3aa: ASSKTQGWTGELF
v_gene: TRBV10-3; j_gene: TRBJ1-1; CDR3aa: AIRGDRGNTEAF
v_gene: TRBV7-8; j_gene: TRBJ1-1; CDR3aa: ASSPGMSPNTEAF
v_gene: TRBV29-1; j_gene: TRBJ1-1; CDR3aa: SVDRRGTEAF
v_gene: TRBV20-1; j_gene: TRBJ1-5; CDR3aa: SAAMDRGSNQPQH
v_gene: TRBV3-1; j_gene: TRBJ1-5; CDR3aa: ASSQDVNQPQH
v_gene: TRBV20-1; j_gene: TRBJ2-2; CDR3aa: SAGKRGTNTGELF
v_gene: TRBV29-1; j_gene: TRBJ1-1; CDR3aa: SVQGMGSEAF
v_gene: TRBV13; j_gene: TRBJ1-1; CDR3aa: ASSYPPGGHTEAF
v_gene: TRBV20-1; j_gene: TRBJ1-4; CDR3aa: SARDLGTAVDEKLF
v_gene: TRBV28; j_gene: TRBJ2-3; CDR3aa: ASTLGTGGLAGAPTLTDTQY
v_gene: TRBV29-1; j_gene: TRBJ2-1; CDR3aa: SVEDPSSYNEQF
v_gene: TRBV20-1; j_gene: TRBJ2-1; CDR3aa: SARDHGSYNEQF
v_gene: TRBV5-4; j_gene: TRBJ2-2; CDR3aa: ASSPGLARITGELF
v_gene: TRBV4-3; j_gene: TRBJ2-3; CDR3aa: ASSQTPWKDTQY
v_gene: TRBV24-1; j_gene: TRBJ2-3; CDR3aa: ATSDPSGTDTQY
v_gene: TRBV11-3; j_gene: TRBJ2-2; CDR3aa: ASSTGPTTGELF
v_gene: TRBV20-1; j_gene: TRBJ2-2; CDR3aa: SAREGTSGRARSGELF
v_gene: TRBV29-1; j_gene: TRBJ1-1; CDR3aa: SVLRYGDTEAF
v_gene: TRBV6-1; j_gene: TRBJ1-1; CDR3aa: ASSRGQGSTGAF
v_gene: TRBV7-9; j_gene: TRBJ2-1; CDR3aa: ASRPILAGSSDEQF
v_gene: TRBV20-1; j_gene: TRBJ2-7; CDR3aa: SASLGASYEQY
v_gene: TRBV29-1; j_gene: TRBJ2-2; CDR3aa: SVSPNTGELF
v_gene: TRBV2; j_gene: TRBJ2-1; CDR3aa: ASSEYYNEQF
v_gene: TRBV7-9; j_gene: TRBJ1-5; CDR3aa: ASSTHASNQPQH
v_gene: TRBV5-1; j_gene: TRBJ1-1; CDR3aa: ASSWTRNTEAF
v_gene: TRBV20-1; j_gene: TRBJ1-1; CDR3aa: SVRKGADTEAF
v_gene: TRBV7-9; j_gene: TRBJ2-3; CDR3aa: AVVGDSSTDTQY
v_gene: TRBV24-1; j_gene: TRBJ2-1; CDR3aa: ATSDSRRVSEQF
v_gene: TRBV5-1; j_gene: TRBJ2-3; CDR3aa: ASSAVKSTDTQY
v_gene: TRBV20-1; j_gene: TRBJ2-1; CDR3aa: SAIPGQKNEQF
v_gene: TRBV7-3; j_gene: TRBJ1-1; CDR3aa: ASSLTGRYGTEAF
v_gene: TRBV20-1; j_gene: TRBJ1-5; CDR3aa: SANRDRVNQPQH
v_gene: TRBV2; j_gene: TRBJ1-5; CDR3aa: ASSGGSLGAQH
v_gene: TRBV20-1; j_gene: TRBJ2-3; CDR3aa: SAGKTGKTDTQY
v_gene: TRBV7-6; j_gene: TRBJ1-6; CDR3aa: ASSLSYARNSPLH
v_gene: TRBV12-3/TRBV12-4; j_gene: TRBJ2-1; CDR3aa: ASSPKSSTTYNEQF
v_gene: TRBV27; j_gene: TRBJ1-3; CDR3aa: ASSPIKGAFSGNTIY
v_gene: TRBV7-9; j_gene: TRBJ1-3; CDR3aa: ASSSTRQGAHTIY
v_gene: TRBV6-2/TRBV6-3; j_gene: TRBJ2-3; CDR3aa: ASSYGPASDTQY
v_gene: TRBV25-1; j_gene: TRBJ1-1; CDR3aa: ASSEEWGTEAF
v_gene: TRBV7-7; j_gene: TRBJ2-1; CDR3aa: ASSSWTCDEQF